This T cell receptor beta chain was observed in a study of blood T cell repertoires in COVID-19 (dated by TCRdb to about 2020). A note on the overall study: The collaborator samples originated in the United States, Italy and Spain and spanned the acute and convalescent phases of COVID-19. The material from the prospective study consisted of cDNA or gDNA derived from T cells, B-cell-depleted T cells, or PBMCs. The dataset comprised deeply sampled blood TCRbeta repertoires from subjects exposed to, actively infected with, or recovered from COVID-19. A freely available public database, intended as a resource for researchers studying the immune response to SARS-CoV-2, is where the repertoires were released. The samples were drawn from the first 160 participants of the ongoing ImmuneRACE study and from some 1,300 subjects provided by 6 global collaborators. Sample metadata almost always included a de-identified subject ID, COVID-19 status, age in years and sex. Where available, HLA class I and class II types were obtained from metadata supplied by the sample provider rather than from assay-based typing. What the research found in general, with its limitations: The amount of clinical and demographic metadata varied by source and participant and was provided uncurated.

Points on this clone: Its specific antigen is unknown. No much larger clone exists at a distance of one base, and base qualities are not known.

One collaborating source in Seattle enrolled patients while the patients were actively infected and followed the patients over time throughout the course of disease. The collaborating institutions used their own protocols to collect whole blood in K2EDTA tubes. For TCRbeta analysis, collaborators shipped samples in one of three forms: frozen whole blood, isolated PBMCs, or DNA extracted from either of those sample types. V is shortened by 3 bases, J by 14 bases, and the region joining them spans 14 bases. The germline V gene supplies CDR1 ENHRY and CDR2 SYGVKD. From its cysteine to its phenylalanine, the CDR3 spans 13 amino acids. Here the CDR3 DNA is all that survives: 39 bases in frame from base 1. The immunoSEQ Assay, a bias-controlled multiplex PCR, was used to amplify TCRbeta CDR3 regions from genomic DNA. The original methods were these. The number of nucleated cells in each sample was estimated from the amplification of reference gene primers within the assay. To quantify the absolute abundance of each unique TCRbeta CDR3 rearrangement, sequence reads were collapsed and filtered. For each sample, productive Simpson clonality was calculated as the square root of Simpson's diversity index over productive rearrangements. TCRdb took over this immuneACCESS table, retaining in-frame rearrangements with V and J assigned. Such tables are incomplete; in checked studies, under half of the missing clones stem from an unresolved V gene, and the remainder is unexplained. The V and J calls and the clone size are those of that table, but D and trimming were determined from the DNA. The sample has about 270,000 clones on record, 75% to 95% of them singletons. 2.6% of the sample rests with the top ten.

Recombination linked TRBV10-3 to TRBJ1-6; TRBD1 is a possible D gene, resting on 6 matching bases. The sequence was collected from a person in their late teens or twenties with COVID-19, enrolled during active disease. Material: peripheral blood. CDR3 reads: CAISEGLNRALHF. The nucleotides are TGTGCCATCAGTGAAGGATTGAACAGGGCCCTCCACTTT.